These 24 T cell receptor beta chains were all obtained from the same sample, sequenced in a study of CD8 T cells in Susac syndrome (dated by TCRdb to about 2019). The library was built by means of the immunoSEQ multiplex PCR assay. RNA was extracted using the RNeasy kit, and about 0.5 to 1 ug of the RNA was reverse transcribed with random hexamers. TCRdb handled the public reads itself, with Q25 trimming in fastp and clone calling in MiXCR, and kept productive beta chains. Here each entry gathers all rows of one CDR3 protein and keeps the most common genes and DNA. The sample yields about 300,000 distinct CDR3 sequences; more than 75% were counted once. Clones ranked in the top ten supply around 0.11% of the sample. The sequenced sample consisted of CD8+ T cells from PBMCs. The receptors come from a human donor with multiple sclerosis.

This clonotype was seen just once. This chain uses TRBV28 with TRBJ1-2, with 9 bases lining up with TRBD1. CDR3 length: 13 amino acids. Looked up from germline, CDR1 is MDHEN and CDR2 is SYDVKM. The V and J ends lost 8 bases and 8 bases, in that order; junction bases with no gene match: 9. The DNA of the CDR3 is TGTGCCAGCGGAGACAGGGGGAAGAGGGGCTACACCTTC. Its protein is CASGDRGKRGYTF.

The chain combines TRBV7-3 with TRBJ2-3, with 8 positions matching TRBD2. V dropped 2 bases and J dropped 0; count of bases not matched to a gene: 10. The germline V gene encodes CDR1 SGHTA and CDR2 FQGTGA. This CDR3 spans 18 amino acids. CDR3: CASSLATPLADSTDTQYF. The CDR3, as DNA: TGTGCCAGCAGCTTAGCTACTCCACTAGCGGATAGCACAGATACGCAGTATTTT. The variable domain in full, completed from reference TRBV7-3 and TRBJ2-3, reads GAGVSQTPSNKVTEKGKYVELRCDPISGHTALYWYRQSLGQGPEFLIYFQGTGAADDSGLPNDRFFAVRPEGSVSTLKIQRTERGDSAVYLCASSLATPLADSTDTQYFGPGTRLTVL.

The chain is built from TRBV7-9 and TRBJ2-4; no firm D call. The CDR3 sequence is 12 residues long. V gave up 5 bases and J gave up 9 bases, with 11 bases separating them. Germline V gene data show CDR1 as SEHNR and CDR2 as FQNEAQ (reference sequence). The CDR3 coding sequence is TGTGCCAGCAGCCCCGGCTTGGGCATTCAGTACTTC. Translated: CASSPGLGIQYF. The entire variable domain, with the rest obtained from reference TRBV7-9 and TRBJ2-4, is as follows: DTGVSQNPRHKITKRGQNVTFRCDPISEHNRLYWYRQTLGQGPEFLTYFQNEAQLEKSRLLSDRFSAERPKGSFSTLEIQRTEQGDSAMYLCASSPGLGIQYFGAGTRLSVL.

J is TRBJ1-1 and V is TRBV27, with 7 bases lining up with TRBD1. The CDR3 extends over 15 amino acids. Trimming removed 3 bases from V and 3 bases from J; junction bases left unmatched: 7. The germline V gene has CDR1 MNHEY and CDR2 SMNVEV (reference sequence). In DNA form, the CDR3 reads TGTGCCAGCAGTTTTCACAGGGGTTGGGACACTGAAGCTTTCTTT. Translation: CASSFHRGWDTEAFF.

This sequence joins TRBV27 and TRBJ2-3, with TRBD2 matching 7 bases. Trimming took 3 bases from V and 5 from J; bases not matched to a gene: 11. Germline assignment: CDR1 MNHEY and CDR2 SMNVEV (reference sequence). There are 16 residues in the CDR3. The CDR3 region has the DNA TGTGCCAGCAGTTTTTCTTCCAGGGACTACTTAGATACGCAGTATTTT. Translating it yields CASSFSSRDYLDTQYF.

J is TRBJ1-2 and V is TRBV10-3; D possibly corresponds to TRBD1 (6 bases). CDR1 ENHRY and CDR2 SYGVKD come from the germline V gene. The CDR3 has 16 amino acids. V lost 0 bases to trimming and J lost 3 bases, with 14 bases between them. The CDR3 DNA sequence: TGTGCCATCAGTGAGTCGACGGGGGGCAGCGACTATGGCTACACCTTC. It is translated as CAISESTGGSDYGYTF.

The V call is TRBV10-3, the J call TRBJ2-7; D uncertain. V lost 6 bases to trimming and J lost 2 bases, with 14 bases between them. The germline V gene has CDR1 ENHRY and CDR2 SYGVKD. This CDR3 region has 14 residues. The CDR3 spells CAIRPSTSTYEQYF. CDR3 sequence (DNA): TGTGCCATCAGGCCGAGTACTTCCACCTACGAGCAGTACTTC.

The V gene is TRBV29-1, the J gene TRBJ2-1; 9 nucleotides agree with TRBD1. There are 16 residues in the CDR3. Germline lookup yields CDR1 SQVTM and CDR2 ANQGSEA. Trimming at V came to 3 bases and at J to 2 bases, leaving 8 bases not matched to a gene. DNA for the CDR3: TGCAGCGTTGAGGGTTTTGGGACAGGGACCTACAATGAGCAGTTCTTC. This codes for CSVEGFGTGTYNEQFF.

The rearrangement joins TRBV10-2 to TRBJ2-1, with 7 bases lining up with TRBD1. Germline CDR1 WSHSY, CDR2 SAAADI. The CDR3 totals 14 residues. Unmatched junction bases numbered 9, after V lost 8 bases and J lost 5 bases. CDR3 sequence reads: CASSGTDKDNEQFF. Here the CDR3 DNA reads TGCGCCAGCTCCGGGACAGACAAAGACAATGAGCAGTTCTTC.

The chain employs TRBV9 and TRBJ2-3, with 14 bases aligning to TRBD2. From germline, CDR1 is SGDLS and CDR2 YYNGEE. This CDR3 has 16 residues. After removal of 3 bases from V and 4 bases from J, the junction contained 4 bases not matched to a gene. CDR3 residues: CASSEGLAGVADTQYF. CDR3 nucleotide sequence: TGTGCCAGCAGCGAGGGACTAGCGGGAGTGGCAGATACGCAGTATTTT.

V is TRBV7-3 and J is TRBJ2-3; no reliable D call. The CDR3 is made up of 14 amino acids. Germline V CDR1 and CDR2: SGHTA, FQGTGA. Trimming shortened V by 1 base and J by 4 bases, and 9 bases separated the two germline ends. As DNA, the CDR3 is TGTGCCAGCAGCTTAATTGCGCAGGCAGATACGCAGTATTTT. Protein sequence: CASSLIAQADTQYF.

This chain connects TRBV2 to TRBJ2-7; possible D gene TRBD1, 5 bases. The V gene's germline CDR1 is SNHLY and CDR2 FYNNEI. V dropped 8 bases and J dropped 5 bases, with 16 bases sitting between them. The length of the CDR3 is 13 residues. The CDR3 loop is CASDAGIPNEQYF. As DNA, the CDR3 is TGTGCCAGCGACGCAGGGATTCCCAACGAGCAGTACTTC.

V usage is TRBV11-2 and J usage is TRBJ1-3; no reliable D call. Per germline, CDR1 SGHAT and CDR2 FQNNGV. V was shortened by 2 bases and J by 4 bases, with 6 bases between the two germline ends. This CDR3 comprises 13 residues. CDR3 DNA: TGTGCCAGCAGCTTATCAATAGGAAACACCATATATTTT. Translating it yields CASSLSIGNTIYF.

The CDR3 sequence is CASSLLAINEQFF. As DNA, the CDR3 is TGTGCCAGCAGCTTACTAGCGATCAATGAGCAGTTCTTC. The chain employs TRBV7-3 and TRBJ2-1, with D maybe TRBD2 (6 bases). CDR1 and CDR2 (germline): SGHTA, FQGTGA. This CDR3 region has 13 residues. The V gene lost 2 bases and the J gene lost 6 bases, with 8 bases spanning the gap.

J is TRBJ2-1 and V is TRBV20-1; 8 nucleotides line up with TRBD2. This CDR3 has 15 residues. V trimming: 6 bases; J trimming: 2 bases; junction bases outside the gene matches: 9. The germline V gene has CDR1 DFQATT and CDR2 SNEGSKA (reference sequence). CDR3 in amino acids: CSAPELAGTYNEQFF. The CDR3 nucleotides are TGCAGTGCCCCCGAGCTAGCGGGCACCTACAATGAGCAGTTCTTC.

The chain is built from TRBV9 and TRBJ2-2; 7 bases line up with TRBD1. J gave up 6 bases and V 3 bases, and 5 bases lay outside the gene matches. Germline V gene lookup returns CDR1 SGDLS and CDR2 YYNGEE. The CDR3 consists of 14 residues. CDR3 in amino acids: CASSDSTGAGELFF. The CDR3 bases are TGTGCCAGCAGCGATTCCACAGGGGCCGGGGAGCTGTTTTTT.

The chain joins TRBV28 to TRBJ1-6; a weak D match, TRBD1 (5 bases). Germline V lookup: CDR1 MDHEN, CDR2 SYDVKM. This CDR3 has 16 amino acids. Trimming removed 7 bases from V and 5 bases from J, with 18 bases in between. The CDR3 spells CASTLGQPGHNSPLHF. As DNA, the CDR3 is TGTGCCAGCACCCTGGGGCAGCCAGGTCATAATTCACCCCTCCACTTT.

The V and J genes are TRBV9 and TRBJ1-5; the match to TRBD1 covers 7 bases. CDR3 length: 15 amino acids. The germline CDR1 and CDR2 sequences are SGDLS and YYNGEE. Trimming removed 3 bases from V and 3 bases from J; junction bases left unmatched: 6. The CDR3 nucleotides are TGTGCCAGCAGCGACAGACAGGGCCTCAATCAGCCCCAGCATTTT. Translated: CASSDRQGLNQPQHF. Based on the CDR3 plus reference TRBV9 and TRBJ1-5, the full variable domain is DSGVTQTPKHLITATGQRVTLRCSPRSGDLSVYWYQQSLDQGLQFLIQYYNGEERAKGNILERFSAQQFPDLHSELNLSSLELGDSALYFCASSDRQGLNQPQHFGDGTRLSIL.

V and J are TRBV3-1 and TRBJ1-6, with D unresolved. The CDR3 has 14 residues. Germline CDR1 is LGHDT and CDR2 is YNNKEL (reference sequence). Trimming cost V 5 bases and J 10 bases, with 15 bases left between them. In nucleotides, the CDR3 is TGTGCCAGCAGCTTCCGGGATAAAAACTCACCCCTCCACTTT. Amino acids: CASSFRDKNSPLHF.

V gene TRBV27 combines with J gene TRBJ1-1; TRBD1 agrees at 10 bases. This CDR3 region has 15 residues. The trim removed 9 bases at V and 3 bases at J, leaving 10 bases unmatched. CDR1 and CDR2 (germline): MNHEY, SMNVEV (reference sequence). The CDR3 here is CASRGTGEGDTEAFF. CDR3 bases: TGTGCCAGTAGGGGGACAGGGGAGGGAGACACTGAAGCTTTCTTT.

This rearrangement joins TRBV6-2 or TRBV6-3 to TRBJ2-5, with D perhaps being TRBD1 or TRBD2 (6 bases each). The CDR3 sequence is 15 residues long. Germline V lookup: CDR1 MNHEY, CDR2 SVGEGT. V was shortened by 2 bases and J by 3 bases, with 13 bases between the two germline ends. CDR3 loop: CASSYETGGKETQYF. CDR3 DNA: TGTGCCAGCAGTTACGAGACAGGCGGGAAAGAGACCCAGTACTTC.

The chain is built from TRBV9 and TRBJ2-3; tentatively, D is TRBD1 or TRBD2 (5 bases each). V lost 3 bases and J 2 bases, leaving 13 bases between the germline ends. Germline CDR1 reads SGDLS; CDR2 reads YYNGEE. The CDR3 contains 15 residues. The CDR3 region has the DNA TGTGCCAGCAGCGCGAGAGGGGCTATCACAGATACGCAGTATTTT. It yields the protein CASSARGAITDTQYF.

DNA for the CDR3: TGTGCCAGCAGCGTAAAGCCGGACAGTTACAATGAGCAGTTCTTC. Encoded protein: CASSVKPDSYNEQFF. V usage is TRBV9 and J usage is TRBJ2-1; tentatively, D is TRBD1 (6 bases). Trimming removed 1 base from V and 4 bases from J, with 12 bases in between. The CDR3 consists of 15 residues. Germline assignment: CDR1 SGDLS and CDR2 YYNGEE.

This clonotype was seen a handful of times. This chain connects TRBV28 to TRBJ2-7; TRBD1 might be the D (6 bases). The germline gives CDR1 MDHEN, CDR2 SYDVKM. Deletions cut 3 bases from V and 3 bases from J, with 12 bases between. This CDR3 region has 14 residues. CDR3 bases: TGTGCCAGCAGTTTCGGCGACAGGAGCTACGAGCAGTACTTC. Translation: CASSFGDRSYEQYF.